This is a list of T cell receptor beta chains from one sample in a study of regulatory T cells in long-lasting Graves disease. One entry per CDR3 protein results from TCRdb running MiXCR on the multiplex PCR reads. The sample includes 400,000 to 650,000 distinct CDR3 sequences, about 16% of them seen just once. Separately, the same data were catalogued under a study of T cells in Graves' hyperthyroidism and ophthalmopathy.

Sequenced material: peripheral blood mononuclear cells (PBMCs), taken at new diagnosis, from a patient treated with antithyroid drugs. The receptors were sampled from a woman in her forties or fifties with Graves disease. The CDR3 runs from the conserved cysteine through the conserved F or W. D genes are given only for firm matches.

V gene	J gene	D gene	CDR3 protein
TRBV2	TRBJ2-1	TRBD2	CASRRTSGVYNEQFF
TRBV3-1	TRBJ1-6	NA	CASSQTGGANSPLHF
TRBV2	TRBJ1-5	TRBD1	CASSDRVANQPQHF
TRBV6-1	TRBJ1-2	NA	CASNPQDYGYTF
TRBV12-3/TRBV12-4	TRBJ1-2	NA	CASNVGGGDYGYTF
TRBV6-1	TRBJ2-1	TRBD1	CATSGDRENNEQFF
TRBV28	TRBJ1-1	NA	CASSLSKGNTEAFF
TRBV12-3/TRBV12-4	TRBJ2-5	TRBD1	CASSRGQAFGETQYF
TRBV6-1	TRBJ2-5	NA	CASSRKASAGETQYF
TRBV2	TRBJ1-5	TRBD1	CASSRGTGPSNQPQHF
TRBV19	TRBJ2-3	TRBD2	CASTGLAGGSTDTQYF
TRBV5-5	TRBJ2-7	TRBD1	CASSSGTGFGSYEQYF
TRBV2	TRBJ1-4	TRBD1	CASNDPGTGDEKLFF
TRBV7-9	TRBJ2-5	NA	CASSLVLRTEETQYF
TRBV6-1	TRBJ1-2	NA	CASAGVNGYTF
TRBV20-1	TRBJ2-1	TRBD1	CSATGTEGEQFF
TRBV6-5	TRBJ1-2	TRBD1	CASSYGRGGSYGYTF
TRBV20-1	TRBJ2-1	TRBD2	CSAAGGPWDEQFF
TRBV6-1	TRBJ2-7	NA	CASSEGGFSYEQYF
TRBV5-4	TRBJ2-2	TRBD1	CASSTGQGSTGELFF
TRBV3-1	TRBJ2-2	NA	CASSHRLVRAGELFF
TRBV6-1	TRBJ2-3	TRBD1	CASSPRDRAKSDTQYF
TRBV3-1	TRBJ1-1	TRBD1	CASSQTGAEHGAEAFF
TRBV19	TRBJ1-5	NA	CASNQLGDGSNQPQHF
TRBV7-9	TRBJ2-7	TRBD1	CASSARTGRISEQYF
TRBV13	TRBJ2-7	NA	CASSFDSDYEQYF
TRBV2	TRBJ1-4	NA	CASSMQGLNEKLFF
TRBV5-5	TRBJ2-1	NA	CASSYWLGENEQFF
TRBV5-1	TRBJ2-3	TRBD1	CASSTGTGGTDTQYF
TRBV20-1	TRBJ2-3	TRBD2	CSAGAGIAGGPHGTDTQYF
TRBV4-1	TRBJ2-1	NA	CASSQDSPRGGVRNEQFF
TRBV5-1	TRBJ2-7	NA	CASGAGASYEQYF
TRBV2	TRBJ2-7	TRBD2	CASRATSGGVSYEQYF
TRBV29-1	TRBJ1-1	NA	CSGAEDTEAFF
TRBV3-1	TRBJ2-7	TRBD2	CASSQREASGGYSSYEQYF
TRBV12-3/TRBV12-4	TRBJ1-5	NA	CASSPGEGYNQPQHF
TRBV3-1	TRBJ1-2	NA	CASSQEWDGSVGGYTF
TRBV12-3/TRBV12-4	TRBJ2-5	TRBD2	CASSLWRGESGETQYF
TRBV6-1	TRBJ2-3	TRBD2	CASSDGSGGSDTQYF
TRBV7-6	TRBJ2-3	NA	CASSPLFSTDTQYF
TRBV6-2/TRBV6-3	TRBJ1-1	NA	CASRNVGGNTEAFF
TRBV12-3/TRBV12-4	TRBJ1-3	NA	CASSLHSGSSSGNTIYF
TRBV9	TRBJ2-7	TRBD1	CASSVSGGASYEQYF
TRBV19	TRBJ2-7	NA	CASSPQGYGEQYF
TRBV7-9	TRBJ1-6	TRBD1	CASSLDGQGVSPLHF
TRBV11-2	TRBJ2-5	TRBD1	CASSLITGGLKTQYF
TRBV18	TRBJ2-7	TRBD1	CASSPRAEGQGYEQYF